The clone carrying this TCR beta chain was detected a few times. The record originates from a study of tumor-infiltrating lymphocytes in oesophageal squamous cell carcinoma. Trimming removed 1 base at V and 4 bases at J, with 11 bases between. In germline, CDR1 is SGHTA, CDR2 FQGNSA. This CDR3 is 15 amino acids long. Each CDR3 protein is one row after TCRdb ran MiXCR on the PCR reads. Of almost 20,000 distinct CDR3 sequences detected, 35% to 45% appear once; the ten largest clones hold roughly a fifth. This sequence originates from a male donor with esophageal squamous cell carcinoma. Sequencing was carried out using esophageal tumor tissue. V is TRBV7-2 and J is TRBJ2-1, with a tentative D call TRBD1 (6 bases). CDR3 coding DNA: TGTGCCAGCAGCTTAGGGGGTCAGGGGTACAATGAGCAGTTCTTC. Translated, it gives CASSLGGQGYNEQFF.